The 14 T cell receptor beta chains below all came from one sample that was sequenced in a study of T cells in Graves' hyperthyroidism and ophthalmopathy. Amplification of TCR beta CDR3 regions was performed using RNA transcripts as template. Carried out on the TCR CDR3, a first-round RT-PCR used the HTBI primer set. TCRdb itself ran the multiplex PCR reads through MiXCR, one entry per CDR3 protein. This sample has about 380,000 distinct CDR3 sequences, with about 18% found just once. Sequencing input: blood. These receptors were obtained from a man aged 18 to 35 with Graves' ophthalmopathy.

The gene calls are TRBV20-1 and TRBJ1-6; D uncertain. Germline CDR1 reads DFQATT; CDR2 reads SNEGSKA (reference sequence). CDR3 length equals 13 residues. V dropped 4 bases and J dropped 8 bases, with 12 bases sitting between them. The CDR3 loop reads CSATLGIYSPLHF. CDR3 DNA sequence: TGCAGTGCTACCTTAGGTATCTATTCACCCCTCCACTTT.

This clonotype came up many times. This chain links TRBV27 with TRBJ1-2; 9 bases agree with TRBD1. The CDR3 runs to 14 residues. Trimming took 7 bases from V and 7 from J; bases not matched to a gene: 10. CDR1 and CDR2 from the germline V gene are MNHEY and SMNVEV (reference sequence). The CDR3, as DNA: TGTGCCAGCATCCCCCGGACAGGGGCGGGTGGCTACACCTTC. This translates into CASIPRTGAGGYTF.

Details on this clonotype: Since a much larger clone is just one base distant, this may be a read error. V gene TRBV20-1 combines with J gene TRBJ1-4; possibly TRBD1 for D (5 bases). This CDR3 has 14 residues. Germline V gene data show CDR1 as DFQATT and CDR2 as SNEGSKA (reference sequence). In DNA form, the CDR3 reads TGCAGTTTTAGGAAGGACAACTCTAATGGAAAACTGTTTTTT. It yields the protein CSFRKDNSNGKLFF.

The chain has TRBV4-2 and TRBJ2-1; 9 nucleotides match TRBD2. V lost 3 bases to trimming and J lost 1 base; unmatched junction nucleotides: 7. Germline V CDR1 and CDR2: LGHNA, YNFKEQ. The CDR3 covers 17 residues. The CDR3 DNA sequence: TGTGCCAGCAGCCACGGTAGCCTAGCGGGGTCCTACAATGAGCAGTTCTTC. This gives the protein CASSHGSLAGSYNEQFF.

This clonotype was seen at least ten times. This rearrangement joins TRBV2 to TRBJ1-2; no definite D call. V was clipped by 5 bases and J by 1 base, with 14 bases between them. The CDR3 is 15 residues long. Germline loops: CDR1 SNHLY, CDR2 FYNNEI. The CDR3 reads CASSRRQVINYGYTF. The CDR3, as DNA: TGTGCCAGCAGTCGTCGTCAGGTTATTAACTATGGCTACACCTTC. Looking up the rest from reference TRBV2 and TRBJ1-2 gives the full variable domain: EPEVTQTPSHQVTQMGQEVILRCVPISNHLYFYWYRQILGQKVEFLVSFYNNEISEKSEIFDDQFSVERPDGSNFTLKIRSTKLEDSAMYFCASSRRQVINYGYTFGSGTRLTVV.

The rearrangement uses TRBV5-1 and TRBJ2-1, with 7 bases that match TRBD1. The CDR3 consists of 14 residues. With 4 bases clipped from V and 4 bases from J, the junction kept 5 bases outside the gene matches. Germline CDR1 reads SGHRS; CDR2 reads YFSETQ. The CDR3 protein is CASSDRDSYNEQFF. The DNA for the CDR3 is TGCGCCAGCAGCGACCGGGACAGTTACAATGAGCAGTTCTTC.

The rearrangement joins TRBV2 to TRBJ2-2; D is uncertain. This CDR3 spans 14 amino acids. Germline-derived CDR1 and CDR2 are SNHLY and FYNNEI. The V end was cut by 7 bases, the J end by 0 bases, with 9 bases between. For the CDR3, the DNA is TGTGCCAGCATCTTCACATCGAACACCGGGGAGCTGTTTTTT. Amino acid sequence: CASIFTSNTGELFF. The full variable domain, with the rest looked up from reference TRBV2 and TRBJ2-2, is EPEVTQTPSHQVTQMGQEVILRCVPISNHLYFYWYRQILGQKVEFLVSFYNNEISEKSEIFDDQFSVERPDGSNFTLKIRSTKLEDSAMYFCASIFTSNTGELFFGEGSRLTVL.

This clonotype was seen only once. A much larger clone lies one base from this, so it may be a read error. The V gene is TRBV12-3 or TRBV12-4, the J gene TRBJ2-1; 9 bases fit TRBD1. The CDR3 contains 16 residues. CDR3: CASSFPGQGIANERFF. CDR3 in DNA: TGTGCCAGCAGTTTCCCAGGACAGGGGATTGCAAATGAGCGGTTCTTC.

Many counts were recorded for this clonotype. V gene TRBV29-1 combines with J gene TRBJ2-3; D may be TRBD2 (5 bases). Germline values: CDR1 SQVTM, CDR2 ANQGSEA. CDR3 size: 14 residues. V was clipped by 6 bases and J by 11 bases, with 24 bases between them. CDR3 region: CSVDRLVYLEGQYF. The CDR3 DNA reads as TGCAGCGTCGACCGGCTAGTGTACCTCGAGGGGCAGTATTTT.

The chain joins TRBV15 to TRBJ2-1; 12 bases agree with TRBD2. Germline lookup yields CDR1 LNHNV and CDR2 YYDKDF (reference sequence). The CDR3 has 16 amino acids. V shed 1 base and J 7 bases; nucleotides not matched to a gene: 5. The CDR3 is CATSRATSGGINEQFF. CDR3 bases: TGTGCCACCAGCAGAGCCACTAGCGGGGGGATTAATGAGCAGTTCTTC.

This clonotype was detected only a few times. The V and J genes are TRBV19 and TRBJ2-1, with unresolved D. V was trimmed by 11 bases and J by 5 bases, leaving 16 bases between them. In germline, CDR1 is LNHDA, CDR2 SQIVND (reference sequence). CDR3 length: 13 amino acids. The CDR3 protein is CAVSRAENNEQFF. CDR3 sequence (DNA): TGTGCCGTTTCTCGGGCGGAAAACAATGAGCAGTTCTTC.

This clonotype was observed a few times. V is TRBV3-1 and J is TRBJ1-5; D not resolved. Trimming took 0 bases from V and 0 from J, leaving 12 bases between them. The length of the CDR3 is 17 residues. CDR1 is LGHDT and CDR2 is YNNKEL in the germline V gene (reference sequence). In DNA form, the CDR3 reads TGTGCCAGCAGCCAAGACATGGGAGCTAGTAGCAATCAGCCCCAGCATTTT. Encoded protein: CASSQDMGASSNQPQHF.

This clonotype was seen ten or more times. At one boundary the junction diverges from the germline segment, which might be a read error. The rearrangement uses TRBV7-9 and TRBJ2-7; either TRBD1 or TRBD2 may supply D (6 bases each). The CDR3 spans 14 residues. Germline CDR1 is SEHNR and CDR2 is FQNEAQ (reference sequence). The CDR3 region has the DNA TGCGCCAGCAGCCCAAGGGGGGATTCCTACGAGCAGTACTTC. It yields the protein CASSPRGDSYEQYF.

This clonotype was detected ten times or more. The CDR3, as DNA: TGTGCCAGCAGTTTAGTCCAGGGAGGTAAACTGTTTTTT. Its protein product is CASSLVQGGKLFF. This chain uses TRBV27 with TRBJ1-4, with D maybe TRBD1 (5 bases). The V gene lost 2 bases and the J gene lost 11 bases, with 12 bases spanning the gap. The CDR3 spans 13 residues. The germline V gene has CDR1 MNHEY and CDR2 SMNVEV (reference sequence).